The T cell receptor beta chain described here comes from a study of OX40 agonist ivuxolimab in advanced cancers. Study overall: Three patients, one with hepatocellular carcinoma and two with cutaneous melanoma, achieved partial responses.

Produced via immunoSEQ multiplex PCR; TCRdb's table is partial and in-frame only. The sample yields roughly 6,500 clones, 70% to 80% seen once. This clone is judged medium-sized (0.01 to 0.1%). This CDR3 is 18 amino acids long. The V end lost 0 bases, the J end lost 5 bases, and 19 bases lay between the germline ends. CDR1 LGHNA and CDR2 YNFKEQ come from the germline V gene. The source of this sequence is an adult with an advanced solid tumor such as melanoma, head and neck, liver or kidney cancer. This chain joins TRBV4-2 and TRBJ2-2; tentatively, D is TRBD1 or TRBD2 (7 bases each). The sample was CD4+ or CD8+ T cells sorted from blood, taken in a trial of the OX40 agonist ivuxolimab. DNA for the CDR3: TGTGCCAGCAGCCAAGATGATTTCGCAGGGGGGGAAACCGGGGAGCTGTTTTTT. As protein: CASSQDDFAGGETGELFF.